These 12 T cell receptor beta chains share one sample of origin, sequenced in a study of shared clonotypes between healthy human individuals. The repertoire was sequenced with immunoSEQ multiplex PCR; TCRdb's copy has only in-frame clones and lacks some. The sample holds 500,000 or so clones, roughly 95% seen once. Sequencing used naive CD4+ T cells sorted from blood. The subset denotes: CD45RA+ positively selected. Receptor source: a woman in her twenties or thirties in good health.

This rearrangement joins TRBV27 to TRBJ1-1; the match to TRBD1 covers 8 bases. Germline assignment: CDR1 MNHEY and CDR2 SMNVEV (reference sequence). This CDR3 has 16 residues. V gave up 5 bases and J gave up 2 bases; unmatched junction bases: 10. This CDR3 is CASSPQGALGNTEAFF. DNA of the CDR3: TGTGCCAGCAGTCCCCAGGGGGCCTTAGGTAACACTGAAGCTTTCTTT.

The chain is built from TRBV11-2 and TRBJ1-1, with D maybe TRBD1 (6 bases). With 2 bases removed from V and 5 bases from J, the gap between germline ends came to 15 bases. Germline V gene lookup returns CDR1 SGHAT and CDR2 FQNNGV. The CDR3 totals 15 residues. The CDR3 sequence: CASSLSGAATTEAFF. The CDR3 DNA reads as TGTGCCAGCAGCTTATCGGGGGCGGCCACGACTGAAGCTTTCTTT.

The genes are TRBV7-9 and TRBJ1-5, with unresolved D. Trimming took off 3 bases at V and 0 bases at J, with 3 bases between the two ends. The CDR3 sequence is 13 residues long. CDR1 and CDR2 (germline): SEHNR, FQNEAQ (reference sequence). In DNA form, the CDR3 reads TGTGCCAGCAGCTTCTCTAGCAATCAGCCCCAGCATTTT. This codes for CASSFSSNQPQHF.

This clone came up once. The chain has TRBV27 and TRBJ2-7, with D perhaps TRBD1 or TRBD2 (6 bases each). Germline CDR1 is MNHEY and CDR2 is SMNVEV (reference sequence). V dropped 3 bases and J dropped 5 bases, with 14 bases sitting between them. This CDR3 has 14 residues. The CDR3 DNA follows: TGTGCCAGCAGTTTCGTCTCGGGGGCAGACGAGCAGTACTTC. It translates to CASSFVSGADEQYF.

The chain carries TRBV23-1 and TRBJ2-1; the match to TRBD1 covers 7 bases. TRBV23-1 is treated as an ORF (open reading frame) with a function not yet certain. V was clipped by 9 bases and J by 6 bases; unmatched bases: 17. The CDR3 consists of 16 residues. The CDR3 reads CARSKWGTASFNEQFF. The CDR3 region has the DNA TGCGCCAGAAGCAAGTGGGGGACAGCCAGCTTCAATGAGCAGTTCTTC.

The CDR3, as DNA: TGTGCCAGCAGCCGACCTGGGGAGAGTGAAAAACTGTTTTTT. As protein: CASSRPGESEKLFF. V gene TRBV7-9 combines with J gene TRBJ1-4; D is uncertain. The germline CDR1 and CDR2 sequences are SEHNR and FQNEAQ (reference sequence). This CDR3 contains 14 residues. Trimming stripped 5 bases from V and 7 bases from J, with 14 bases between.

CDR3 loop: CASTIDIYSNQPQHF. The CDR3 region has the DNA TGTGCCAGCACCATAGACATTTATAGCAATCAGCCCCAGCATTTT. The chain carries TRBV28 and TRBJ1-5, with unresolved D. Deletions cut 7 bases from V and 0 bases from J, with 13 bases between. Germline CDR1 and CDR2: MDHEN and SYDVKM. The CDR3 totals 15 residues.

The J gene is TRBJ1-3, the V gene TRBV30; D remains unclear. With 1 base removed from V and 2 bases from J, the gap between germline ends came to 12 bases. CDR3 length equals 15 residues. Per the germline V gene, CDR1 is GTSNPN and CDR2 is SVGIG (reference sequence). As DNA, the CDR3 is TGTGCCTGGAGTGGCGGCGCGGCGCCTGGAAACACCATATATTTT. Its translation: CAWSGGAAPGNTIYF.

The chain is built from TRBV28 and TRBJ1-3, with D tentatively TRBD1 (5 bases). The CDR3 is 13 amino acids. Germline CDR1 MDHEN, CDR2 SYDVKM. V dropped 7 bases and J dropped 4 bases, with 11 bases sitting between them. The CDR3 bases are TGTGCCAGCACCGAGGGGCCCGGAAACACCATATATTTT. It yields the protein CASTEGPGNTIYF.

This sequence joins TRBV5-1 and TRBJ2-1, with 12 bases identical to TRBD2. CDR3 length: 16 residues. The germline V gene encodes CDR1 SGHRS and CDR2 YFSETQ. V lost 4 bases to trimming and J lost 6 bases; unmatched junction nucleotides: 8. CDR3 DNA sequence: TGCGCCAGCAGCCTCCCTAGCGGGAGGGCTTTCAATGAGCAGTTCTTC. Residues: CASSLPSGRAFNEQFF. The full variable domain, rest sourced from reference TRBV5-1 and TRBJ2-1, is KAGVTQTPRYLIKTRGQQVTLSCSPISGHRSVSWYQQTPGQGLQFLFEYFSETQRNKGNFPGRFSGRQFSNSRSEMNVSTLELGDSALYLCASSLPSGRAFNEQFFGPGTRLTVL.

The rearrangement uses TRBV4-1 and TRBJ2-1; 7 bases fit TRBD2. Trimming cost V 1 base and J 8 bases; bases outside gene matches: 5. CDR1 MGHRA and CDR2 YSYEKL come from the germline V gene. The CDR3 sequence is 14 residues long. In DNA form, the CDR3 reads TGCGCCAGCAGCCAAGGGTTGACTAGCCATGAGCAGTTCTTC. Its translation is CASSQGLTSHEQFF.

The CDR3 loop reads CASSSPPDSYEQYF. CDR3 DNA: TGTGCCAGCAGTTCCCCCCCGGACAGCTACGAGCAGTACTTC. The chain is built from TRBV28 and TRBJ2-7; perhaps TRBD1 as D (6 bases). Germline-derived CDR1 and CDR2 are MDHEN and SYDVKM. The CDR3 sequence is 14 residues long. Trimming shortened V by 4 bases and J by 3 bases, and 13 bases separated the two germline ends. The full variable domain, completed using reference TRBV28 and TRBJ2-7, is DVKVTQSSRYLVKRTGEKVFLECVQDMDHENMFWYRQDPGLGLRLIYFSYDVKMKEKGDIPEGYSVSREKKERFSLILESASTNQTSMYLCASSSPPDSYEQYFGPGTRLTVT.